The sequence of this T cell receptor (beta chain) was determined in a study of blood T cell repertoires in COVID-19. Overall study: Acute and convalescent COVID-19 samples came from the United States, Italy and Spain.

Authors' methods: Amplifying reference gene primers gave estimates of nucleated cell counts. Sequenced by immunoSEQ multiplex PCR; TCRdb stores in-frame clones only, minus some. From that table come the V and J calls and clone size; the DNA was used to work out D and trimming. The sample yields approximately 150,000 clones, approximately 90% seen once. This CDR3 spans 17 amino acids. V gave up 5 bases and J gave up 2 bases; unmatched junction bases: 14. Germline assignment: CDR1 MDHEN and CDR2 SYDVKM. V is TRBV28 and J is TRBJ2-5, with 7 bases fitting TRBD2. Sequencing was performed on peripheral blood. This receptor was obtained from an older woman who had recovered from COVID-19. CDR3 sequence: CASSPTTLAALQETQYF. In nucleotides, the CDR3 is TGTGCCAGCAGTCCTACAACTCTAGCGGCGTTACAAGAGACCCAGTACTTC.